Following are 18 T cell receptor beta chains from one sample sequenced in a study of T cell responses to AZD1222 COVID-19 vaccine. Profiled with immunoSEQ multiplex PCR; TCRdb holds only in-frame clones, not every one. The repertoire has about 120,000 clones, about 87% of them found once; the top ten carry over 1.5%. The material sequenced was peripheral blood, taken on day 0 of AZD1222 vaccination. The receptors originated from an adult in good health.

The sample holds a few counts of this clone. The chain uses TRBV6-5 and TRBJ2-3; 7 bases are a match to TRBD2. Trimming took 4 bases from V and 7 from J; bases not matched to a gene: 8. Germline loops: CDR1 MNHEY, CDR2 SVGAGI. The CDR3 extends over 14 amino acids. The chain's CDR3 is CASSSTTGGHTQYF. CDR3 sequence (DNA): TGTGCCAGCAGTTCCACTACGGGGGGTCATACGCAGTATTTT.

The chain couples TRBV7-8 to TRBJ2-7, with 9 bases that match TRBD1. From germline, CDR1 is SGHVS and CDR2 FQNEAQ. This CDR3 is built from 16 residues. V shed 5 bases, J shed 2 bases, and the junction held 10 bases outside the gene matches. The CDR3 region is CASSRASGTGTYEQYF. In nucleotides, the CDR3 is TGTGCCAGCAGCCGCGCCTCCGGGACAGGGACCTACGAGCAGTACTTC.

V and J are TRBV9 and TRBJ2-2, with D possibly being TRBD1 (6 bases). Trimming pared 3 bases from V and 2 bases from J, leaving 14 bases between. The CDR3 spans 16 residues. Germline CDR1 and CDR2: SGDLS and YYNGEE. CDR3 DNA sequence: TGTGCCAGCAGCGGCCCAGGACAGATTAACACCGGGGAGCTGTTTTTT. It specifies CASSGPGQINTGELFF.

This clone was counted once. The chain employs TRBV5-8 and TRBJ1-2; 7 bases map to TRBD1. After removal of 0 bases from V and 4 bases from J, the junction contained 3 bases not matched to a gene. Germline-derived CDR1 and CDR2 are SGHTS and YDEGEE. The CDR3 runs to 14 residues. The CDR3 nucleotides are TGTGCCAGCAGCTTGGTCAGGGGGTTCTATGGCTACACCTTC. The encoded protein is CASSLVRGFYGYTF.

V usage is TRBV19 and J usage is TRBJ1-6, with no clear D. CDR1 and CDR2 from the germline V gene are LNHDA and SQIVND (reference sequence). The CDR3 length is 12 residues. V lost 6 bases to trimming and J lost 8 bases, with 8 bases between them. The CDR3 sequence is CASRFRDSPLHF. CDR3 in DNA: TGTGCCAGTAGGTTCCGGGATTCACCCCTCCACTTT.

The rearrangement uses TRBV6-6 and TRBJ1-5, with D possibly being TRBD1 (6 bases). CDR1 is MNHNY and CDR2 is SVGAGI in the germline V gene (reference sequence). The ends were cut back, 5 bases at V and 0 bases at J, with 26 bases in the middle. CDR3 length: 20 residues. In DNA form, the CDR3 reads TGTGCCAGCAGTCCCAATAGGGTGGGACATTACATCTATAGCAATCAGCCCCAGCATTTT. Protein: CASSPNRVGHYIYSNQPQHF.

J is TRBJ2-7 and V is TRBV4-1, with 11 bases matching TRBD2. Losses at the gene ends were 6 bases for V and 0 bases for J; bases not matched to a gene: 4. CDR1 and CDR2 from the germline V gene are MGHRA and YSYEKL. The CDR3 is 15 amino acids. CDR3 sequence: CASSPTSGSSYEQYF. CDR3 coding DNA: TGCGCCAGCAGTCCTACTAGCGGGAGCTCCTACGAGCAGTACTTC.

The chain joins TRBV14 to TRBJ1-4; TRBD1 matches at 10 bases. The J segment lost 7 bases and the V segment lost 8 bases, leaving 7 bases of the junction unmatched. The CDR3 extends over 14 amino acids. Germline lookup yields CDR1 SGHDN and CDR2 FVKESK. The DNA for the CDR3 is TGTGCCAGCGGGCCGGGACAGGGGCGTGAAAAACTGTTTTTT. Its translation: CASGPGQGREKLFF.

The V call is TRBV10-3, the J call TRBJ1-2; D possibly corresponds to TRBD1 (6 bases). The CDR3 contains 13 residues. Between the trimmed V and J ends, which lost 4 bases and 2 bases, there was a span of 8 bases. The germline CDR1 and CDR2 sequences are ENHRY and SYGVKD. The CDR3 sequence is CAISGTGNYGYTF. For the CDR3, the DNA is TGTGCCATCAGTGGAACAGGGAACTATGGCTACACCTTC.

This chain connects TRBV10-1 to TRBJ2-4, with D possibly being TRBD1 (5 bases). This CDR3 contains 14 residues. V dropped 5 bases and J dropped 4 bases, with 12 bases sitting between them. Germline V gene data show CDR1 as WNHNN and CDR2 as SYGVQD (reference sequence). In DNA, the CDR3 is TGCGCCAGCAGTCATTCAGGGCCTAAAAACATTCAGTACTTC. Its protein product is CASSHSGPKNIQYF.

V usage is TRBV7-9 and J usage is TRBJ2-7, with TRBD2 matching 7 bases. The CDR3 sequence is 14 residues long. V gave up 10 bases and J gave up 2 bases; unmatched junction bases: 11. Per the germline V gene, CDR1 is SEHNR and CDR2 is FQNEAQ (reference sequence). In DNA, the CDR3 is TGTGCCATCCCATTACGGGAGGCGCCCTACGAGCAGTACTTC. It translates to CAIPLREAPYEQYF.

Sample share makes this clone medium-sized. The gene calls are TRBV5-4 and TRBJ1-2; TRBD1 might be the D (5 bases). CDR1 is SGHNT and CDR2 is YYREEE in the germline V gene (reference sequence). This CDR3 has 17 residues. Trimming shortened V by 0 bases and J by 5 bases, and 20 bases separated the two germline ends. The CDR3 DNA reads as TGTGCCAGCAGCTTGGGGGGTGGTGACAGCCCCCTTTATGGCTACACCTTC. This translates into CASSLGGGDSPLYGYTF.

The count of this clone is one. The rearrangement uses TRBV27 and TRBJ1-5; D is unresolved. The CDR3 totals 13 residues. CDR1 and CDR2 (germline): MNHEY, SMNVEV (reference sequence). V lost 3 bases, J lost 0 bases, and 3 bases lay in between. In DNA, the CDR3 is TGTGCCAGCAGTTTTTCTAGCAATCAGCCCCAGCATTTT. It yields the protein CASSFSSNQPQHF.

The chain is built from TRBV6-5 and TRBJ2-7; 9 bases fit TRBD1. The CDR3 loop spans 15 amino acids. Germline V gives CDR1 MNHEY, CDR2 SVGAGI. V trimming: 2 bases; J trimming: 2 bases; junction bases outside the gene matches: 4. Written as DNA, the CDR3 is TGTGCCAGCAGTTACACCGGGACAGGGCCCTACGAGCAGTACTTC. Protein sequence: CASSYTGTGPYEQYF.

This chain uses TRBV3-1 (or the pseudogene TRBV3-2) with TRBJ1-2; D is unresolved. Trimming cost V 3 bases and J 6 bases, with 5 bases left between them. The CDR3 consists of 11 residues. Looked up from germline, CDR1 is LGHDT and CDR2 is YNNKEL (reference sequence). For the CDR3, the DNA is TGTGCCAGCAGCCAGGGCCATGGCTACACCTTC. Its protein product is CASSQGHGYTF.

The chain employs TRBV7-8 and TRBJ1-6, with D unresolved. The V gene's germline CDR1 is SGHVS and CDR2 FQNEAQ. V gave up 0 bases and J gave up 6 bases, with 6 bases separating them. The CDR3 covers 14 residues. As DNA, the CDR3 is TGTGCCAGCAGCTTAGCGCCTGGTAATTCACCCCTCCACTTT. Translating gives CASSLAPGNSPLHF.

V and J are TRBV5-1 and TRBJ1-2, with D possibly TRBD1 on 5 matching bases. V was cut by 2 bases and J by 8 bases, with 13 bases left in between. CDR1 SGHRS and CDR2 YFSETQ come from the germline V gene. CDR3 length equals 13 residues. The CDR3 sequence: CASSFGGQGGYTF. In DNA form, the CDR3 reads TGCGCCAGCAGCTTCGGAGGGCAGGGCGGCTACACCTTC.

The chain combines TRBV5-4 with TRBJ2-7; TRBD2 aligns across 9 bases. Germline V lookup: CDR1 SGHNT, CDR2 YYREEE (reference sequence). This CDR3 spans 15 amino acids. The V and J ends lost 2 bases and 4 bases, in that order; junction bases with no gene match: 7. The CDR3 spells CASSFPSGKGYEQYF. CDR3 sequence (DNA): TGTGCCAGCAGCTTTCCTAGCGGGAAGGGGTACGAGCAGTACTTC.